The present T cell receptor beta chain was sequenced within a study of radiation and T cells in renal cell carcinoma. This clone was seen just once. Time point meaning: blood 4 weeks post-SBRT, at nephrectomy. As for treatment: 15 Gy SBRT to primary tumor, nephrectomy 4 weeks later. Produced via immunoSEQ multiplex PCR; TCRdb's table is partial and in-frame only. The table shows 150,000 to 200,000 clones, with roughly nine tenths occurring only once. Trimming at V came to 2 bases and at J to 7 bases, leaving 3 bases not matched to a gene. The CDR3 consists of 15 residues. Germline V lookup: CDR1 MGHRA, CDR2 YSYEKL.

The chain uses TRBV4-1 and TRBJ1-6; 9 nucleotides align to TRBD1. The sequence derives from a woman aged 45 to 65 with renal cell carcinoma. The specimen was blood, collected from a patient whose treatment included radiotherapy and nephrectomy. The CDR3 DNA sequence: TGCGCCAGCAGCCAACCTGGACAGGGGAATTCACCCCTCCACTTT. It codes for CASSQPGQGNSPLHF.